This TCR beta chain was obtained from a study of cytomegalovirus exposure and HLA in healthy donors. Study findings and constraints: A list of about 180 TCR beta chains associated with cytomegalovirus was given.

The germline V gene has CDR1 SGDLS and CDR2 YYNGEE. The CDR3 sequence is 16 residues long. Trimming removed 3 bases from V and 4 bases from J; junction bases left unmatched: 6. Remarks on this clone: The antigen is undetermined.

Produced via immunoSEQ multiplex PCR; TCRdb's table is partial and in-frame only. This sample has roughly 270,000 clones; over 75% occur once, and the top ten carry about 0.9%. The TCR was taken from a woman younger than 30 in good health and CMV-seronegative. The source material was PBMCs. The chain links TRBV9 to TRBJ2-7, with 14 nucleotides matching TRBD2. CDR3 loop: CASSGSGLAGVYEQYF. CDR3 sequence (DNA): TGTGCCAGCAGCGGTTCGGGACTAGCGGGAGTATACGAGCAGTACTTC. Full variable domain (remainder filled in from reference TRBV9 and TRBJ2-7): DSGVTQTPKHLITATGQRVTLRCSPRSGDLSVYWYQQSLDQGLQFLIQYYNGEERAKGNILERFSAQQFPDLHSELNLSSLELGDSALYFCASSGSGLAGVYEQYFGPGTRLTVT.